This T cell receptor (beta chain) was retrieved from a study of blood T cell repertoires in COVID-19 (TCRdb year 2020). Looking at the study overall: Collaborator samples came from the United States, Italy and Spain and covered acute and convalescent phases of COVID-19. The material from the prospective study consisted of cDNA or gDNA derived from T cells, B-cell-depleted T cells, or PBMCs. The dataset comprised deeply sampled blood TCRbeta repertoires from subjects exposed to, actively infected with, or recovered from COVID-19. The repertoires were released in a freely available public database meant as a resource for research on the immune response to SARS-CoV-2. Samples were obtained from the ongoing ImmuneRACE study (first 160 participants) and from some 1,200 subjects provided by 6 global collaborators. Sample metadata almost always included a de-identified subject ID, COVID-19 status, age in years and sex. HLA class I and class II types, where available, came from metadata supplied by the sample provider rather than from assay-based typing.

Paper-wide results and their limitations: Clinical and demographic metadata were provided uncurated, with the amount varying by source and participant.

This clone was seen a single time. Its antigen is unknown. Base qualities are not at hand, and no much larger clone is one base apart. Each collaborating institution followed its own protocols to collect whole blood in K2EDTA tubes. Collaborator samples were shipped for TCRbeta analysis as frozen whole blood, isolated PBMCs, or DNA extracted from either sample type. TCRbeta CDR3 regions were amplified from genomic DNA using the immunoSEQ Assay, a bias-controlled multiplex PCR. In the authors' own workflow: The number of nucleated cells in each sample was estimated from the amplification of reference gene primers within the assay. To quantify the absolute abundance of each unique TCRbeta CDR3 rearrangement, sequence reads were collapsed and filtered. For each sample, productive Simpson clonality was calculated by taking the square root of Simpson's diversity index across productive rearrangements. Imported from immuneACCESS, the table was reduced by TCRdb to in-frame sequences with V and J called. These copies leave out some clones; in studies compared against another copy, an unresolved V gene accounts for under half, and the cause of the remainder is not known. The D gene and trimming were derived from the DNA, and the V and J assignments and clone size from that table. This sample gives 100,000 to 150,000 clones in total; around 83% of them show up just once. Of the sample, 10% to 15% falls within the top ten clones.

Unmatched junction bases come to 15, with V trimmed by 6 bases and J by 0 bases. From cysteine to phenylalanine, the CDR3 is 17 amino acids long. The DNA shown is the 51-base CDR3, in frame from base 1. For CDR1 and CDR2, the germline V gene lists SQVTM and ANQGSEA. What was sequenced was peripheral blood. The rearranged chain carries TRBV29-1 and TRBJ2-7, with 9 bases in between that match TRBD1. The clonotype comes from a man between 60 and 75 years old with acute or convalescent COVID-19. The DNA reads as follows: TGCAGCGTCGTCCGAGTATTGGGACAGGGAAACTCCTACGAGCAGTACTTC. Its amino acids are CSVVRVLGQGNSYEQYF.